This T cell receptor beta chain was sequenced in a study of identical twins' blood T cells. Study background: Some 50 million reads covered about 6 alpha-chain and about 6 beta-chain libraries. Study-wide points: Shared CDR3 clonotype counts tracked mainly the product of cloneset sizes. Abundant TCRbeta CDR3s overlapped more between twins than with unrelated donors.

This clonotype was observed a few times. Its antigen remains unknown. TCR cDNA libraries were made from RNA using a previously described, modified protocol. TCRdb reprocessed the 5' RACE reads with MiXCR, giving one entry per CDR3 protein. In the table there are about 370,000 distinct CDR3 sequences, 28% of which are singletons. The sequence derives from a woman between 18 and 50 years old in good health. The sample taken for sequencing was PBMCs.

CDR3 in amino acids: CGSGRSYNEQFF. The CDR3 bases are TGTGGGTCGGGCCGTTCCTACAATGAGCAGTTCTTC. This chain uses TRBV11-2 with TRBJ2-1; D is uncertain. From germline, CDR1 is SGHAT and CDR2 FQNNGV. CDR3 length: 12 residues. Together with reference TRBV11-2 and TRBJ2-1, the CDR3 gives the full variable domain: EAGVAQSPRYKIIEKRQSVAFWCNPISGHATLYWYQQILGQGPKLLIQFQNNGVVDDSQLPKDRFSAERLKGVDSTLKIQPAKLEDSAVYLCGSGRSYNEQFFGPGTRLTVL.